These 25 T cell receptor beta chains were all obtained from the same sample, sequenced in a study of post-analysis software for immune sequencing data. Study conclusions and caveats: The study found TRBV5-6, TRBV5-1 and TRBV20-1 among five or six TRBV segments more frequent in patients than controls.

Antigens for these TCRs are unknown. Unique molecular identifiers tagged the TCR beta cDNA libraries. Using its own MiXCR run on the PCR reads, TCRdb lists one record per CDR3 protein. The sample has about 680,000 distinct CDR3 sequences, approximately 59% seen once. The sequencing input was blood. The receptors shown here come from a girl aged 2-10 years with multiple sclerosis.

CDR3 DNA: TGCAGTGCTAGGGTCGGACTTAGCAATCAGCCCCAGCATTTT. It translates to CSARVGLSNQPQHF. This chain joins TRBV20-1 and TRBJ1-5, with D unresolved. The CDR3 has 14 amino acids. Germline V gives CDR1 DFQATT, CDR2 SNEGSKA (reference sequence). Deletions cut 3 bases from V and 0 bases from J, with 9 bases between.

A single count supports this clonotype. In DNA, the CDR3 is TGCGCCAGCAGCCAAGGCACAGTAAACACAGATACGCAGTATTTT. Translation gives CASSQGTVNTDTQYF. The chain couples TRBV4-1 to TRBJ2-3; D call uncertain. This CDR3 region has 15 residues. Trimming removed 1 base at V and 2 bases at J, with 10 bases between. The germline CDR1 and CDR2 sequences are MGHRA and YSYEKL.

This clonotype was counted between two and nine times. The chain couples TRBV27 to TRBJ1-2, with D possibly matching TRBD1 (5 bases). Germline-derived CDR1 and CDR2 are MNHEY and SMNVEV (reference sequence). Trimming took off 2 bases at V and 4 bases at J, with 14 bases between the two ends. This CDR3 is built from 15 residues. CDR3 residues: CASSLRADRGYGYTF. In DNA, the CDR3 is TGTGCCAGCAGTTTAAGGGCTGACAGAGGCTATGGCTACACCTTC.

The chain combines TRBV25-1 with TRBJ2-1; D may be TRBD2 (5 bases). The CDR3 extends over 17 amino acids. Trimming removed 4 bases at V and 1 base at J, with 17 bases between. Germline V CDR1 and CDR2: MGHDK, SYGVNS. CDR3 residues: CASSAPTRSGSYNEQFF. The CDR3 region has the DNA TGTGCCAGCAGTGCCCCGACCCGAAGCGGTTCCTACAATGAGCAGTTCTTC.

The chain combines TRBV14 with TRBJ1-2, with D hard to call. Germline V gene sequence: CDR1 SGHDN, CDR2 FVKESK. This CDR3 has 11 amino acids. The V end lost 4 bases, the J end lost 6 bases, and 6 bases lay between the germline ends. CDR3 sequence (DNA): TGTGCCAGCAGCCCGGAAGATGGCTACACCTTC. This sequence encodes CASSPEDGYTF.

CDR3 residues: CASSAPTGPRGEQFF. The CDR3 DNA is TGTGCCAGCAGCGCCCCGACAGGGCCCAGGGGTGAGCAGTTCTTC. The chain carries TRBV28 and TRBJ2-1; the match to TRBD1 covers 7 bases. Germline loops: CDR1 MDHEN, CDR2 SYDVKM. The junction had 14 bases not matched to a gene; V was cut back by 6 bases and J by 9 bases. There are 15 residues in the CDR3. The full variable domain, completed using reference TRBV28 and TRBJ2-1, is DVKVTQSSRYLVKRTGEKVFLECVQDMDHENMFWYRQDPGLGLRLIYFSYDVKMKEKGDIPEGYSVSREKKERFSLILESASTNQTSMYLCASSAPTGPRGEQFFGPGTRLTVL.

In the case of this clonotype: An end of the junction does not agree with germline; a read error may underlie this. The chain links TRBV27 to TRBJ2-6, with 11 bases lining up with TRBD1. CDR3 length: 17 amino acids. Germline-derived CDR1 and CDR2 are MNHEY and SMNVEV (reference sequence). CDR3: CVSSFRDRGNGANVLTF. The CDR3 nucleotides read TGTGTCAGCAGTTTCCGGGACAGGGGGAATGGGGCCAACGTCCTGACTTTC.

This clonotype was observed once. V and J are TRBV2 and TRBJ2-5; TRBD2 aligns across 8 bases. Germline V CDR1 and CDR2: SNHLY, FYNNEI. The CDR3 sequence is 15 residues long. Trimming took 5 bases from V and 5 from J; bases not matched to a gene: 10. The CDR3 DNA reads TGTGCCAGCAGTTCACGACTAGCGCAGGAGGAGACCCAGTACTTC. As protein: CASSSRLAQEETQYF. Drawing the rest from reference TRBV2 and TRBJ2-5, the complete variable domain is EPEVTQTPSHQVTQMGQEVILRCVPISNHLYFYWYRQILGQKVEFLVSFYNNEISEKSEIFDDQFSVERPDGSNFTLKIRSTKLEDSAMYFCASSSRLAQEETQYFGPGTRLLVL.

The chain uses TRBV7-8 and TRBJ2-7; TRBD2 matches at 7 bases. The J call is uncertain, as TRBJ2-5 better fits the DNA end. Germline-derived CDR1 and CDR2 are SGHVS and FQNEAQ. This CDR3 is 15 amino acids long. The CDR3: CASSPRAGREETQYF. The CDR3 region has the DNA TGTGCCAGCAGCCCCCGGGCAGGGAGGGAAGAGACCCAGTACTTC.

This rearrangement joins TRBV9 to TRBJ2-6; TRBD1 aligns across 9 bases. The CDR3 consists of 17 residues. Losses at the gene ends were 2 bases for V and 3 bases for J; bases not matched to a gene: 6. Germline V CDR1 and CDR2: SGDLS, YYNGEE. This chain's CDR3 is CASSVRTGADGANVLTF. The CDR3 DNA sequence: TGTGCCAGCAGCGTCCGGACAGGGGCAGATGGGGCCAACGTCCTGACTTTC.

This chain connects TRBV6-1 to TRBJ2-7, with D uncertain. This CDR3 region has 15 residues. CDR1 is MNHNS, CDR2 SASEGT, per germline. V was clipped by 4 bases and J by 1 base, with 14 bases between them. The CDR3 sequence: CASSAVAANSYEQYF. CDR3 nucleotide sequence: TGTGCCAGCAGTGCTGTGGCAGCCAATTCCTACGAGCAGTACTTC.

CDR3 region: CASSRETPSSYNEQFF. CDR3 DNA: TGTGCCAGCAGCAGAGAGACGCCGAGCTCCTACAATGAGCAGTTCTTC. V and J are TRBV9 and TRBJ2-1, with unresolved D. Trimming cost V 4 bases and J 0 bases, with 14 bases left between them. The CDR3 extends over 16 amino acids. CDR1 and CDR2 (germline): SGDLS, YYNGEE.

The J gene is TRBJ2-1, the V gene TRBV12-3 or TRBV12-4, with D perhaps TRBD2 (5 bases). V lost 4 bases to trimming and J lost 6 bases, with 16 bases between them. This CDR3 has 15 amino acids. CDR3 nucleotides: TGTGCCAGCAGTTGGCGGGCCGGCCAACTCAATGAGCAGTTCTTC. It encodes CASSWRAGQLNEQFF.

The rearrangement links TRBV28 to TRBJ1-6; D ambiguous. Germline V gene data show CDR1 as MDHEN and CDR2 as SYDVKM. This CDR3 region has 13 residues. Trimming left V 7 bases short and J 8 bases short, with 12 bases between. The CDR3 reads CASIRSSDSPLHF. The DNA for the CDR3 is TGTGCCAGCATTCGCAGCTCGGATTCACCCCTCCACTTT.

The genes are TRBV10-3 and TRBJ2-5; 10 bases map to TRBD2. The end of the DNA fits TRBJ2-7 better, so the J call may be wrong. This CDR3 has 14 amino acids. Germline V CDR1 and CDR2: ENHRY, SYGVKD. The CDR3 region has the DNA TGTGCCATCAGTGGGACTAGCGGTACCTACGAGCAGTACTTC. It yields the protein CAISGTSGTYEQYF.

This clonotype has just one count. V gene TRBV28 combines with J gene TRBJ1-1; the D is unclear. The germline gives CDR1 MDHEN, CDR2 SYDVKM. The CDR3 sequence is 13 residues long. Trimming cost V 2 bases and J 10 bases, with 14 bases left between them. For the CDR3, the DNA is TGTGCCAGCAGTTTAACCTCGATCAAGGGAGCTTTCTTT. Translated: CASSLTSIKGAFF.

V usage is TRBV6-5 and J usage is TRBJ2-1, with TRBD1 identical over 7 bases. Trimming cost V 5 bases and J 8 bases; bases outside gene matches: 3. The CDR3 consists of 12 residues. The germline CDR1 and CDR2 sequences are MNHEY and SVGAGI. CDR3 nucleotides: TGTGCCAGCAGTAACCAGGGGGATGAGCAGTTCTTC. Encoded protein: CASSNQGDEQFF.

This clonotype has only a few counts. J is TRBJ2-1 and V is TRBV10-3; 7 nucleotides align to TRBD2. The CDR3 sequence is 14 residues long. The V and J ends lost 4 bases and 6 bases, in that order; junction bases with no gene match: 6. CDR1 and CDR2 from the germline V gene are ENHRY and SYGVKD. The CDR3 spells CAISVAGVTNEQFF. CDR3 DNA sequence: TGTGCCATCAGTGTGGCGGGGGTTACCAATGAGCAGTTCTTC.

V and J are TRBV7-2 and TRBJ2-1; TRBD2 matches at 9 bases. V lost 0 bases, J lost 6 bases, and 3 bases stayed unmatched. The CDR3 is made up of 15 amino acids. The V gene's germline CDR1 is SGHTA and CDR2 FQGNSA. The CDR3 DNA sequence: TGTGCCAGCAGCTTAGCGACTAGCGGTTTCAATGAGCAGTTCTTC. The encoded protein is CASSLATSGFNEQFF.

CDR3 nucleotides: TGTGCCAGCAGCCTCTCGATGGCCATTAACTACAATGAGCAGTACTTC. Its translation: CASSLSMAINYNEQYF. The gene calls are TRBV12-3 or TRBV12-4 and TRBJ2-1; unclear D gene. Judging by the DNA end, TRBJ2-7 fits better; the J call may be wrong. The CDR3 consists of 16 residues.

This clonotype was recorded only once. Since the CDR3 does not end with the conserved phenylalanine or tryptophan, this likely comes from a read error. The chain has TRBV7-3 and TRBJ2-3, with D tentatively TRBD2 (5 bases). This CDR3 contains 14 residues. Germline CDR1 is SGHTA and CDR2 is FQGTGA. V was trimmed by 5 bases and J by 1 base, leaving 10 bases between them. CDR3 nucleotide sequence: TGTGCCAGCAGCCGTGGACTCGGCACAGATACGCAGTATGTT. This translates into CASSRGLGTDTQYV.

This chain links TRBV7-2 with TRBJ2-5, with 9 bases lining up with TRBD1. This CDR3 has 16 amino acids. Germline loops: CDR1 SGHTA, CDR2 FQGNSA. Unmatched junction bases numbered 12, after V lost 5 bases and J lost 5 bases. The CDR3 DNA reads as TGTGCCAGCAGCACCTCCACACAGGGGGCGGGGGAGACCCAGTACTTC. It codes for CASSTSTQGAGETQYF.

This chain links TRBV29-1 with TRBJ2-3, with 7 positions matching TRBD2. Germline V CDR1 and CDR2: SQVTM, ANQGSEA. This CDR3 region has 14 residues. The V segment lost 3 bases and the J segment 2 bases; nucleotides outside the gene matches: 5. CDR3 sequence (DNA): TGCAGCGTTGAGGCTAGCGGTCTCACAGATACGCAGTATTTT. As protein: CSVEASGLTDTQYF.

The CDR3 sequence is CASSSASWTSVTHEQFF. Written as DNA, the CDR3 is TGTGCCAGCAGCTCCGCAAGTTGGACTAGTGTTACCCATGAGCAGTTCTTC. This chain joins TRBV7-3 and TRBJ2-1; 7 bases align to TRBD2. Germline assignment: CDR1 SGHTA and CDR2 FQGTGA. V shed 4 bases, J shed 8 bases, and the junction held 17 bases outside the gene matches. The CDR3 is 17 residues long.

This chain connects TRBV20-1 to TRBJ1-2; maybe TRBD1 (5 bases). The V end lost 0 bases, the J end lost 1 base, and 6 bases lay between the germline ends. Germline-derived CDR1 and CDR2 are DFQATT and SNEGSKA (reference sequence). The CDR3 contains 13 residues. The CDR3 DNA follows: TGCAGTGCTAGAGATGACAGTAACTATGGCTACACCTTC. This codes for CSARDDSNYGYTF.